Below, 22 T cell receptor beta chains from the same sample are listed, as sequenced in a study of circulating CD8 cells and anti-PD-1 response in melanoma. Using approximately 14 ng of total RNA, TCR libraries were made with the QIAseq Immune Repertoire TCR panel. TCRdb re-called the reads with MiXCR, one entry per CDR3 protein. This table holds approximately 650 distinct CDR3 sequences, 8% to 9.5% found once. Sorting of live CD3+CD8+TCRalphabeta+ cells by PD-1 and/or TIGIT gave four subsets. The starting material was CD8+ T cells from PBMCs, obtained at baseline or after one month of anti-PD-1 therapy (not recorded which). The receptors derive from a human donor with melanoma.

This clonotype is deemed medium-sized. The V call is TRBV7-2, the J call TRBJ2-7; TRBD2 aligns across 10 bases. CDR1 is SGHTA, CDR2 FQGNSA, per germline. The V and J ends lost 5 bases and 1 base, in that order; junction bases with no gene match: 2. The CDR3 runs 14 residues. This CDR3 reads CASSPTSGSYEQYF. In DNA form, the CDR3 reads TGTGCCAGCAGCCCGACTAGCGGGTCCTACGAGCAGTACTTC. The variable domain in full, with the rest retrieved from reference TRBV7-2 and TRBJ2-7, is GAGVSQSPSNKVTEKGKDVELRCDPISGHTALYWYRQSLGQGLEFLIYFQGNSAPDKSGLPSDRFSAERTGGSVSTLTIQRTQQEDSAVYLCASSPTSGSYEQYFGPGTRLTVT.

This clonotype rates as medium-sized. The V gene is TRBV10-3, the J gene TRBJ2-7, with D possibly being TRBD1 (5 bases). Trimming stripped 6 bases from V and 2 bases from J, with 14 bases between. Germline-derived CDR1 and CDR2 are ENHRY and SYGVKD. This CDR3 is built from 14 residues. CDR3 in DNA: TGTGCCATCAGCGATTACAGGAGTGCCTACGAGCAGTACTTC. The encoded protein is CAISDYRSAYEQYF.

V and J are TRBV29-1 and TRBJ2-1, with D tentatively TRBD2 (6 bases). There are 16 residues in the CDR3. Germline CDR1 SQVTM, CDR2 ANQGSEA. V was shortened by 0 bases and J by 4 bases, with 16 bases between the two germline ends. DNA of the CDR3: TGCAGCGTTGAAGATCCGAAACTAGCATTGTACAATGAGCAGTTCTTC. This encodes CSVEDPKLALYNEQFF.

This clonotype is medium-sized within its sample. CDR3 nucleotide sequence: TGCGCCAGCAGCCAAGGGCGGGGAGCCTACGAGCAGTACTTC. Residues: CASSQGRGAYEQYF. V is TRBV4-1 and J is TRBJ2-7; D perhaps matches TRBD2 (6 bases). The CDR3 is 14 residues long. Between the trimmed V and J ends, which lost 1 base and 2 bases, there was a span of 9 bases. Germline-derived CDR1 and CDR2 are MGHRA and YSYEKL.

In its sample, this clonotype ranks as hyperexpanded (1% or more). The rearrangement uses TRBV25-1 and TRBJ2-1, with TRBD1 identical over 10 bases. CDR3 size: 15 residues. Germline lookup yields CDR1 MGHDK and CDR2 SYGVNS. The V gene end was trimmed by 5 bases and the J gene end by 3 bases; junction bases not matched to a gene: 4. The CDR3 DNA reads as TGTGCCAGCAGTTCCGGGACAGGGGTCTACAATGAGCAGTTCTTC. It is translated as CASSSGTGVYNEQFF.

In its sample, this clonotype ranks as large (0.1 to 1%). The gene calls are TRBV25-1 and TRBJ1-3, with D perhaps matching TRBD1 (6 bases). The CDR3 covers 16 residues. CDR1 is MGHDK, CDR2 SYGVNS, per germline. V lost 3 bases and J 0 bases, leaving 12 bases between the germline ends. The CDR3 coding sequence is TGTGCCAGCAGTGAGGGGAGGGGGAACTCTGGAAACACCATATATTTT. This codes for CASSEGRGNSGNTIYF.

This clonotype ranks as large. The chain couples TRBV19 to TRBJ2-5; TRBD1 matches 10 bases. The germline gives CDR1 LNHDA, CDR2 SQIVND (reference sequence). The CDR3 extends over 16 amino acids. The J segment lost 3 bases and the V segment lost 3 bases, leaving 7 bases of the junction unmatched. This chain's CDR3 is CASSILSGTGEETQYF. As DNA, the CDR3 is TGTGCCAGTAGTATCCTCTCCGGGACAGGGGAAGAGACCCAGTACTTC. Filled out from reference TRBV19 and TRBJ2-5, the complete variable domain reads DGGITQSPKYLFRKEGQNVTLSCEQNLNHDAMYWYRQDPGQGLRLIYYSQIVNDFQKGDIAEGYSVSREKKESFPLTVTSAQKNPTAFYLCASSILSGTGEETQYFGPGTRLLVL.

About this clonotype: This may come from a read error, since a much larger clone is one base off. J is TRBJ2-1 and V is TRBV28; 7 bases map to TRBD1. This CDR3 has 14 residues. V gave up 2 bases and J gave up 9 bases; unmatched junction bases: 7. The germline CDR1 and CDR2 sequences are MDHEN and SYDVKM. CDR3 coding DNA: TGTGCCAGCAGTTTACAGGGGGAGTCAGGTGAGCAGTTCTTC. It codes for CASSLQGESGEQFF.

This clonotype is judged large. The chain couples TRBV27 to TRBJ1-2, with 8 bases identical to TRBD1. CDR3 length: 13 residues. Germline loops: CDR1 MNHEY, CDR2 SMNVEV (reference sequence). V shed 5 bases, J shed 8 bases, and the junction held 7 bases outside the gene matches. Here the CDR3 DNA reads TGTGCCAGCAGTCAGGGGGCTCTATTCGGCTACACCTTC. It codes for CASSQGALFGYTF.

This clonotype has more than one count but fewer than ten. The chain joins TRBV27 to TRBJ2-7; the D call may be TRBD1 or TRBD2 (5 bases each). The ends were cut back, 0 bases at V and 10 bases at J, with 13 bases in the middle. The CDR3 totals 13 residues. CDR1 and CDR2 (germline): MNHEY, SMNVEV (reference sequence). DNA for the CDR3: TGTGCCAGCAGTTTATCGACCGGGGACGCCCAGTACTTC. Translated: CASSLSTGDAQYF.

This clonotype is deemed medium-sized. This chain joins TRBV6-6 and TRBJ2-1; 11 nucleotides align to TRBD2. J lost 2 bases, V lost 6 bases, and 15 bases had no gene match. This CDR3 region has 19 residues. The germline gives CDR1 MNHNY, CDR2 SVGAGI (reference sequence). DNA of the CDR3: TGTGCCAGCAGCGCTGTTGGGGGGCTAGCGGGAGGTCCCTACAATGAGCAGTTCTTC. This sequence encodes CASSAVGGLAGGPYNEQFF.

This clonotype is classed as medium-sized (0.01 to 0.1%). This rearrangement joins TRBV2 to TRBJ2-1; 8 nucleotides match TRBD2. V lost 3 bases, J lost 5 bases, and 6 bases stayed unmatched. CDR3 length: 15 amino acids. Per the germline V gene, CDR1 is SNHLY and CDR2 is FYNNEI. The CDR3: CASSDSLAENNEQFF. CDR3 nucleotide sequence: TGTGCCAGCAGTGACTCACTAGCGGAGAACAATGAGCAGTTCTTC.

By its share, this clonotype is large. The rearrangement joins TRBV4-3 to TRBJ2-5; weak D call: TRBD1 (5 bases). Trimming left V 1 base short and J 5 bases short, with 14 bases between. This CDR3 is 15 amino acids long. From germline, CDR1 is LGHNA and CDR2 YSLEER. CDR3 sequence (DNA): TGCGCCAGCAGCCAAGGGGGTGGGGCAGGGGAGACCCAGTACTTC. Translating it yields CASSQGGGAGETQYF.

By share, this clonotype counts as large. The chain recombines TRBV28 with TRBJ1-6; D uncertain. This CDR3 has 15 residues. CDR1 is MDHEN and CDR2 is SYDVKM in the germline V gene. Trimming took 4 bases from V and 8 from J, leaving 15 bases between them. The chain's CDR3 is CASSSAGRPDSPLHF. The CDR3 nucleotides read TGTGCCAGCAGTTCGGCCGGGAGACCAGATTCACCCCTCCACTTT.

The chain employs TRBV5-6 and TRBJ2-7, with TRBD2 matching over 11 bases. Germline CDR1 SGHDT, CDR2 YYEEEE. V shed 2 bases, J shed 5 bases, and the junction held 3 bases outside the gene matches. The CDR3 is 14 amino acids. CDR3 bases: TGTGCCAGCAGCTTACTAGCGGGGGTTCACGAGCAGTACTTC. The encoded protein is CASSLLAGVHEQYF.

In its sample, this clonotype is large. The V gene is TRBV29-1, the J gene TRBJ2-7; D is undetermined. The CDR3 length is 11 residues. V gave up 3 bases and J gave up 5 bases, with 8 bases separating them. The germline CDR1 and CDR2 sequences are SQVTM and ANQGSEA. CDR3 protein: CSVDPADEQYF. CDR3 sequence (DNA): TGCAGCGTTGATCCGGCGGACGAGCAGTACTTC.

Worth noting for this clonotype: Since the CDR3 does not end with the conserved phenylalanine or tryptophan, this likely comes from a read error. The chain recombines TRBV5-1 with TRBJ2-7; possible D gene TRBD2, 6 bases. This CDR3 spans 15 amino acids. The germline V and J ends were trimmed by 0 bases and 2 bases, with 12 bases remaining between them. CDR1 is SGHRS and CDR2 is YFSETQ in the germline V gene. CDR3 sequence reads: CASSLESGVAYEQYL. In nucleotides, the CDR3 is TGCGCCAGCAGCTTGGAATCGGGGGTGGCCTACGAGCAGTACCTC.

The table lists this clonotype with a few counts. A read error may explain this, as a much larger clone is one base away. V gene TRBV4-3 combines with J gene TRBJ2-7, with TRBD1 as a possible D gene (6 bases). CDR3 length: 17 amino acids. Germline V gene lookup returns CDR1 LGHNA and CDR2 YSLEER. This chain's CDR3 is CASNQGITGQNSYEQYF. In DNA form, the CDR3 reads TGCGCCAGCAACCAAGGGATAACCGGACAGAACTCCTACGAGCAGTACTTC.

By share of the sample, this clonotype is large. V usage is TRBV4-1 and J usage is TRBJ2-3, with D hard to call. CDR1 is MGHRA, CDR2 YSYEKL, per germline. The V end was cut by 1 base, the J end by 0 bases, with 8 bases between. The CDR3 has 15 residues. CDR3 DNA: TGCGCCAGCAGCCAAGGGTCCCCGAGCACAGATACGCAGTATTTT. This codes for CASSQGSPSTDTQYF.

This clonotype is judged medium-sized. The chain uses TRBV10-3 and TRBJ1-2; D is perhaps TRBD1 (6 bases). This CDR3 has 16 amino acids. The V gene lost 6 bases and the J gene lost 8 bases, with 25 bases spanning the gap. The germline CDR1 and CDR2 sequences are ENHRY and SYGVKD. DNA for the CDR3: TGTGCCATCAGGTCCGAAACAGGGTCGGGGATGTTGGGCTACACCTTC. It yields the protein CAIRSETGSGMLGYTF.

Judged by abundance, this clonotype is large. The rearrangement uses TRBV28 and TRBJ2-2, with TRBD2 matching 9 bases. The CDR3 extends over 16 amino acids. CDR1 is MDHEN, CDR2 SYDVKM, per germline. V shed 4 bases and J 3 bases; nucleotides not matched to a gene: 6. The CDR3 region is CASSWRREGDTGELFF. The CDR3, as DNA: TGTGCCAGCAGTTGGCGGCGGGAGGGAGACACCGGGGAGCTGTTTTTT.

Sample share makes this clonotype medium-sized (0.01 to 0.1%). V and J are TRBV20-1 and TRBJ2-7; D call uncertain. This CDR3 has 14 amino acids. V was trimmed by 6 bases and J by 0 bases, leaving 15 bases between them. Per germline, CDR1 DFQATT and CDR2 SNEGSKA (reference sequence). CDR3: CSAPAGGDSYEQYF. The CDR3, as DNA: TGCAGTGCACCCGCCGGCGGTGACTCCTACGAGCAGTACTTC.